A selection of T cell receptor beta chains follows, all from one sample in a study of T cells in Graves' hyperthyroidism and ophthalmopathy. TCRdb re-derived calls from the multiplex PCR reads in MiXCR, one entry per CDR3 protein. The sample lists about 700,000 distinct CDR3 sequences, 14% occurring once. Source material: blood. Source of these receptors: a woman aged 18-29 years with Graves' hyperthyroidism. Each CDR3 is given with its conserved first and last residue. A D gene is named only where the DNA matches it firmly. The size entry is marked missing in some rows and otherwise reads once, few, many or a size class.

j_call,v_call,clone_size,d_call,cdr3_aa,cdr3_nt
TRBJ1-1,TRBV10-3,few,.,CAIKDKVDTEAFF,TGTGCCATCAAGGACAAAGTAGACACTGAAGCTTTCTTT
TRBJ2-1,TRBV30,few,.,CAWSVRPMGQFF,TGTGCCTGGAGTGTAAGACCAATGGGGCAGTTCTTC
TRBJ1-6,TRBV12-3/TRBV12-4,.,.,CASSLRGTGSPLHF,TGTGCCAGCAGTTTGAGAGGGACTGGTTCACCCCTCCACTTT
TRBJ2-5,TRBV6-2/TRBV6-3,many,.,CASSYMGTPQETQYF,TGTGCCAGCAGTTACATGGGGACACCACAAGAGACCCAGTACTTC
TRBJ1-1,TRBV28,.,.,CASSSGLYTEAFF,TGTGCCAGCAGTTCCGGACTGTACACTGAAGCTTTCTTT
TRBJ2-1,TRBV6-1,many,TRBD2,CASTGLAGSDEQFF,TGTGCCAGCACCGGACTAGCGGGAAGTGATGAGCAGTTCTTC
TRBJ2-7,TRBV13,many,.,CASSQTASSYEQYF,TGTGCCAGCAGCCAGACAGCTAGCTCCTACGAGCAGTACTTC
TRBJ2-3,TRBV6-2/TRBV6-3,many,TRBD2,CASSYPGLAGGSTDTQYF,TGTGCCAGCAGTTACCCCGGACTAGCGGGAGGCTCCACAGATACGCAGTATTTT
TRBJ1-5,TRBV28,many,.,CASSWTVNQPQHF,TGTGCCAGCAGTTGGACAGTCAATCAGCCCCAGCATTTT
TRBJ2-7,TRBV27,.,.,CASSGVWGSKMIKQYF,TGTGCCAGCAGCGGGGTCTGGGGGTCCAAAATGATCAAGCAGTACTTC
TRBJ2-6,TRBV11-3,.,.,CASSPSLRFSGANVLTF,TGTGCCAGCAGCCCGTCCCTGCGTTTTTCTGGGGCCAACGTCCTGACTTTC
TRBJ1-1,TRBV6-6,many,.,CASSYTPDTEAFF,TGTGCCAGCAGTTACACCCCGGACACTGAAGCTTTCTTT
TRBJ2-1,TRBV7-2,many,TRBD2,CASSLAGLAGRDEQFF,TGTGCCAGCAGCTTAGCGGGACTAGCGGGAAGGGATGAGCAGTTCTTC
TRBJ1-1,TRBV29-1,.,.,CSVRVGGENTEAFF,TGCAGCGTTCGTGTGGGAGGCGAGAACACTGAAGCTTTCTTT
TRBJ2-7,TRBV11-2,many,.,CASSHTAGQTYEQYF,TGTGCCAGCAGCCATACTGCGGGACAGACCTACGAGCAGTACTTC
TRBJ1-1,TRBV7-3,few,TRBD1,CASSLGDRVSGTEAFF,TGTGCCAGCAGCTTAGGGGACAGGGTATCGGGGACTGAAGCTTTCTTT
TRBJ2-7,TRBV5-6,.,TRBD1,CASSSKRQGSLYEQYF,TGTGCCAGCAGTTCGAAACGACAGGGGTCCTTATACGAGCAGTACTTC
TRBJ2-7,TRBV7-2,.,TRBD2,CASSSLAGGKGEQYF,TGTGCCAGCAGCTCACTAGCGGGAGGAAAAGGCGAGCAGTACTTC
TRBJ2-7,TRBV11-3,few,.,CASSFNSGAYEQYF,TGTGCCAGCAGCTTTAACTCAGGAGCCTACGAGCAGTACTTC
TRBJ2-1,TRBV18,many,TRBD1,CASSPRQDRGGEQFF,TGTGCCAGCTCACCAAGACAGGACAGGGGGGGTGAGCAGTTCTTC
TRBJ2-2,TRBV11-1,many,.,CASSPFGDTGELFF,TGTGCCAGCAGCCCATTCGGGGACACCGGGGAGCTGTTTTTT
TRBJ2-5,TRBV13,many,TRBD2,CASSFSLPGLAGEETQYF,TGTGCCAGCAGCTTCAGCCTTCCGGGACTAGCGGGAGAAGAGACCCAGTACTTC
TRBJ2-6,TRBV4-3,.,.,CASSQGVVSGANVLTF,TGCGCCAGCAGCCAGGGGGTAGTCTCTGGGGCCAACGTCCTGACTTTC
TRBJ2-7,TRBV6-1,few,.,CASRTWGGHEQYF,TGTGCCAGCAGGACCTGGGGGGGCCACGAGCAGTACTTC
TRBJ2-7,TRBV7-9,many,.,CASSLEWDSYEQYF,TGTGCCAGCAGCTTAGAATGGGACTCCTACGAGCAGTACTTC
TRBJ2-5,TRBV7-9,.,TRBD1,CASSRQGLASPHF,TGTGCCAGCAGCCGACAGGGGCTGGCTAGCCCCCACTTC
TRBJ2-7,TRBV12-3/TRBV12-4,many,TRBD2,CASSSGSGRTSYEQYF,TGTGCCAGCAGCTCTGGTAGCGGGCGAACCTCCTACGAGCAGTACTTC
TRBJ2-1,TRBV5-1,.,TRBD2,CASSFNAGGTYNEQFF,TGCGCCAGCAGCTTTAACGCGGGGGGAACCTACAATGAGCAGTTCTTC
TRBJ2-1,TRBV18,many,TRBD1,CASSQRPGQGRDEQFF,TGTGCCAGCTCCCAACGGCCGGGACAGGGTCGCGATGAGCAGTTCTTC
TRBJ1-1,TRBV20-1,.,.,CSAPSLRGFIAPDTEAFF,TGCAGTGCTCCTTCCCTCAGGGGTTTTATCGCTCCGGACACTGAAGCTTTCTTT
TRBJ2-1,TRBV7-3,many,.,CASSSPPSVGHEQFF,TGTGCCAGCAGCTCACCCCCCAGCGTAGGTCATGAGCAGTTCTTC
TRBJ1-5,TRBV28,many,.,CASSSPLLQSYSNQPQHF,TGTGCCAGCAGTAGTCCCCTCCTCCAGAGTTATAGCAATCAGCCCCAGCATTTT
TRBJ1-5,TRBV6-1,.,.,CASKPVVGPGQPQHF,TGTGCCAGTAAGCCTGTAGTGGGGCCGGGTCAGCCCCAGCATTTT
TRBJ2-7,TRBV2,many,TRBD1,CASSEFPGQGTYEQYF,TGTGCCAGCAGTGAATTCCCCGGACAGGGAACCTACGAGCAGTACTTC
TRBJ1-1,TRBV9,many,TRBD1,CASSTYRGDMNTEAFF,TGTGCCAGCAGCACATACAGGGGTGACATGAACACTGAAGCTTTCTTT
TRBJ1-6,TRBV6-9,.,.,CASSSLVGLSPLHF,TGTGCCAGCAGTTCGCTGGTGGGGCTTTCACCCCTCCACTTT
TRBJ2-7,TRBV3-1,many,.,CASSQEWRNEQYF,TGTGCCAGCAGCCAAGAATGGCGGAACGAGCAGTACTTC
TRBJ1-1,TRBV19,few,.,CASSIDDTSGIWMNTEAFF,TGTGCCAGTAGTATAGATGACACGTCTGGGATATGGATGAACACTGAAGCTTTCTTT
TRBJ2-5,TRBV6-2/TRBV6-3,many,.,CASIPVGFGAETQYF,TGTGCCAGCATCCCCGTGGGGTTCGGCGCGGAGACCCAGTACTTC
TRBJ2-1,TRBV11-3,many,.,CASSLDRSLYNEQFF,TGTGCCAGCAGCTTAGATCGCTCCTTATACAATGAGCAGTTCTTC
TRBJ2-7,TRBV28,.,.,CASSFRRVNYEQYF,TGTGCCAGCAGTTTCCGACGGGTTAATTACGAGCAGTACTTC